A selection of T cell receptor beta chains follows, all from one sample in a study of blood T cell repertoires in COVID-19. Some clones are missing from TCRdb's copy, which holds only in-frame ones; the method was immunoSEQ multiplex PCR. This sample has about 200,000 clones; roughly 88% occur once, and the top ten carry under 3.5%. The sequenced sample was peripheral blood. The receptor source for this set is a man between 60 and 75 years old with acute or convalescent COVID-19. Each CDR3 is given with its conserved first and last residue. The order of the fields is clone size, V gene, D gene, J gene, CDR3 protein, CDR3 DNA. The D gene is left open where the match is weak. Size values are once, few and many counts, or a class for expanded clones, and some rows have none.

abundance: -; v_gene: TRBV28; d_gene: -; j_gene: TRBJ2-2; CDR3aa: CASTPLLQGNTGELFF; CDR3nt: TGTGCCAGCACCCCCCTTCTACAGGGTAACACCGGGGAGCTGTTTTTT
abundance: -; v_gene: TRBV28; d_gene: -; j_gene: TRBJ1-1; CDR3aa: CASSFPTRGTEAFF; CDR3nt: TGTGCCAGCAGTTTTCCCACCCGGGGGACTGAAGCTTTCTTT
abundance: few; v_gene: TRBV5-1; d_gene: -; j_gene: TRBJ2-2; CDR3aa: CASSPLDRNTGELFF; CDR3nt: TGCGCCAGCAGCCCACTGGACAGGAACACCGGGGAGCTGTTTTTT
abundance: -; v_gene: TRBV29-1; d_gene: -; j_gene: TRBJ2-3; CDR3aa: CSVVGLEYPESDTQYF; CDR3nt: TGCAGCGTTGTGGGACTTGAATACCCGGAGTCAGATACGCAGTATTTT
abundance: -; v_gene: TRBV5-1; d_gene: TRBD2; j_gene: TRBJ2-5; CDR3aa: CASSTLTSGRPETQYF; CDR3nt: TGCGCCAGCAGCACCTTGACTAGCGGGAGGCCCGAGACCCAGTACTTC
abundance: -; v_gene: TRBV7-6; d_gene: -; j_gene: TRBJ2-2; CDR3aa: CASSAGHTGELFF; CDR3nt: TGTGCCAGCAGTGCGGGGCACACCGGGGAGCTGTTTTTT
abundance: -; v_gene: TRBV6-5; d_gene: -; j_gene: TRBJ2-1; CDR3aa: CASSHRGSYNEQFF; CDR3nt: TGTGCCAGCAGCCACCGCGGCTCCTACAATGAGCAGTTCTTC
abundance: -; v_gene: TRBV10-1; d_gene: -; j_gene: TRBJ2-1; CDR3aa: CASPSSHEQFF; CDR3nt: TGCGCCAGCCCCTCGTCCCATGAGCAGTTCTTC
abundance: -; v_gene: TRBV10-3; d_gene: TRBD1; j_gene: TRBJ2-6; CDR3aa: CAISSQGAPLAGANVLTF; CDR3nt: TGTGCCATCAGTTCACAGGGGGCCCCCTTGGCGGGGGCCAACGTCCTGACTTTC
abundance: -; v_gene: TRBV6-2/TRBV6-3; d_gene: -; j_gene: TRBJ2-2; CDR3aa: CASSYGSYTGELFF; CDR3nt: TGTGCCAGCAGTTACGGCTCCTACACCGGGGAGCTGTTTTTT
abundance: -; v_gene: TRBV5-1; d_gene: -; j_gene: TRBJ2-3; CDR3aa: CASSLVADTDTQYF; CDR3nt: TGCGCCAGCAGCTTGGTCGCGGACACAGATACGCAGTATTTT
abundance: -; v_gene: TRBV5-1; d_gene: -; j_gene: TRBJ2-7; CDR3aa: CASTPGGKRSYEQYF; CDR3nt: TGCGCCAGCACCCCAGGGGGGAAAAGATCCTACGAGCAGTACTTC
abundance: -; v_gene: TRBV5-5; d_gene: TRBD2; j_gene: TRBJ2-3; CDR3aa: CASSLRSGIYDTQYF; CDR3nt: TGTGCCAGCAGCTTGCGTAGCGGGATCTACGATACGCAGTATTTT
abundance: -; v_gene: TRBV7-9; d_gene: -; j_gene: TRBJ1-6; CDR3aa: CASSLDSRRLHF; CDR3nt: TGTGCCAGCAGCTTAGATTCCCGGAGGCTCCACTTT
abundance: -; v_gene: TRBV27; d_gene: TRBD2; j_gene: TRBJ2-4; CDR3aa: CASSFTGGAAKNIQYF; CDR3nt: TGTGCCAGCAGTTTTACGGGGGGGGCGGCCAAAAACATTCAGTACTTC
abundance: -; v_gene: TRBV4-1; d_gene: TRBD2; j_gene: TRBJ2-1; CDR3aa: CASSQDIAGGTEQFF; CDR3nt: TGCGCCAGCAGCCAAGATATAGCGGGAGGGACCGAGCAGTTCTTC
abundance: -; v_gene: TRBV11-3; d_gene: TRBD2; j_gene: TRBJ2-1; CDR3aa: CASGGGPDEQFF; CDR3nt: TGTGCCAGCGGGGGAGGGCCCGATGAGCAGTTCTTC
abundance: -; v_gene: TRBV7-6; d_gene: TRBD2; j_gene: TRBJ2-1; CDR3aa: CASSLDGTSSYNEQFF; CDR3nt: TGTGCCAGCAGCTTGGACGGGACTAGCTCCTACAATGAGCAGTTCTTC
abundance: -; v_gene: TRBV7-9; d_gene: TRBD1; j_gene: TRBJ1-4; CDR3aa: CASSPGQAINEKLFF; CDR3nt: TGTGCCAGCAGCCCCGGACAGGCGATTAATGAAAAACTGTTTTTT